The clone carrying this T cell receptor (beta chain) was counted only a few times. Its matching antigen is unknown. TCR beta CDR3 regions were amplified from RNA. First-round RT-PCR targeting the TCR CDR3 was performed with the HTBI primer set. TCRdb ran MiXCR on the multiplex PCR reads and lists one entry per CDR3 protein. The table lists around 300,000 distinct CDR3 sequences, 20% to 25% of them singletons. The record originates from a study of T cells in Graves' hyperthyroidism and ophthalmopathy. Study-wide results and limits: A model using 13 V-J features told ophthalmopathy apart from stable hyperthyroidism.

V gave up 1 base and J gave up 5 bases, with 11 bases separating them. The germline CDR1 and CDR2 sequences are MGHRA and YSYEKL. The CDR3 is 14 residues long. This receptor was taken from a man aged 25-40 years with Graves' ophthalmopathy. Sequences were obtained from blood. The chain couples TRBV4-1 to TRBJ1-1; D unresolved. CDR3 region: CASSQVGRETEAFF. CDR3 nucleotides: TGCGCCAGCAGCCAAGTTGGAAGGGAGACTGAAGCTTTCTTT.